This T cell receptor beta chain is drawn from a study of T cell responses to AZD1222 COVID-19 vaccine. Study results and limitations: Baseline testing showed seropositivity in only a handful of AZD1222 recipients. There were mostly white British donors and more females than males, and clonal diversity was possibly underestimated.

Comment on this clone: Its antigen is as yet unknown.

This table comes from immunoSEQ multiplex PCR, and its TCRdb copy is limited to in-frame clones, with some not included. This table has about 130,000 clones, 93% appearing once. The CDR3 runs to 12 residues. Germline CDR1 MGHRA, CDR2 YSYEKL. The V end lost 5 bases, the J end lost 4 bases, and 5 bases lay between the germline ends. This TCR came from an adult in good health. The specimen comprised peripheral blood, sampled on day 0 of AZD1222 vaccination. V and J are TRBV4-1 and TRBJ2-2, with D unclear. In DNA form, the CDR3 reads TGCGCCAGCAGCTACATCACCGGGGAGCTGTTTTTT. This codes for CASSYITGELFF.